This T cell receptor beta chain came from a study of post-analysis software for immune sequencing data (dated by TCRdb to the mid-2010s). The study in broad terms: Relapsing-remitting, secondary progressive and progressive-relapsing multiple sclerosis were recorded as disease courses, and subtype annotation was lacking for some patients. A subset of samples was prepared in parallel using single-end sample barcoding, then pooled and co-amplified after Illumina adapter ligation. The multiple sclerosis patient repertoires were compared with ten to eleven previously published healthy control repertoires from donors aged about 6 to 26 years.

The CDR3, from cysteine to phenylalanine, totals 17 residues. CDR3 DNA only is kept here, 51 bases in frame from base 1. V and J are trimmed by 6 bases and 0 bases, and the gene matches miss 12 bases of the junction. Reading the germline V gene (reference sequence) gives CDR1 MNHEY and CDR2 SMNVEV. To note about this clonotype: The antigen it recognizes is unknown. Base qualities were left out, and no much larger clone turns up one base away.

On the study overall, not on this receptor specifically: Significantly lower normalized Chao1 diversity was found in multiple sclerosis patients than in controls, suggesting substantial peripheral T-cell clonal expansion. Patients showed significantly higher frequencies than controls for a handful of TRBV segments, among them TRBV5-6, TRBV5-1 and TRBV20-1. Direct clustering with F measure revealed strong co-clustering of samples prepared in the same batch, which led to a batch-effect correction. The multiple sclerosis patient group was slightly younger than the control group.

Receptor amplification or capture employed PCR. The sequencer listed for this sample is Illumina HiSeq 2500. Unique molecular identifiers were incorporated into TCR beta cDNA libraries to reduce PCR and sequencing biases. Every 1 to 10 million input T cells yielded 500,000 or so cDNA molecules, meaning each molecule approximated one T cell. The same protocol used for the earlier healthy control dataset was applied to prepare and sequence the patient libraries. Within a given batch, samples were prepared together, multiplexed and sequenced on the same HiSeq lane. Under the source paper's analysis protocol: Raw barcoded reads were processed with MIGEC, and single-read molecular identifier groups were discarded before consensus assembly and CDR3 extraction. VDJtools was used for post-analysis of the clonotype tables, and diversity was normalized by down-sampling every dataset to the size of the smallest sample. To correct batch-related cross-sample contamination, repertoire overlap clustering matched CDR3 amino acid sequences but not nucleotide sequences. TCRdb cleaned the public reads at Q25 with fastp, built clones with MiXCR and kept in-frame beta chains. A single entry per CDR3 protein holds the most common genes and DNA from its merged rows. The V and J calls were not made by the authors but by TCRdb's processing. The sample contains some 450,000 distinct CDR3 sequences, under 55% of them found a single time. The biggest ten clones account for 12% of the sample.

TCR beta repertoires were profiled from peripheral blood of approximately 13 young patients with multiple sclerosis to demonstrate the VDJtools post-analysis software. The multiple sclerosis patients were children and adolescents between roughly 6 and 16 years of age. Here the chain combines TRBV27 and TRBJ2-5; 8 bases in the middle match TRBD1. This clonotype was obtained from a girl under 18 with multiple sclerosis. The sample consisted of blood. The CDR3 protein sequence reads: CASRPTSTGANQETQYF. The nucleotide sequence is TGTGCCAGCAGACCAACCTCGACAGGGGCCAACCAAGAGACCCAGTACTTC.